These 12 T cell receptor beta chains share one sample of origin, sequenced in a study of blood T cell repertoires in COVID-19. Clones were read by immunoSEQ multiplex PCR, and TCRdb kept only the in-frame ones, dropping some. Seen here are more than 300,000 clones, just over 90% observed once, and the top ten hold more than 0.85%. The sequenced sample consisted of PBMCs or T cells enriched from blood (not recorded which). The receptors were sampled from a woman in her thirties or forties who had been exposed to COVID-19.

J is TRBJ1-2 and V is TRBV6-5; 8 bases fit TRBD1. This CDR3 has 15 amino acids. Unmatched junction bases numbered 11, after V lost 7 bases and J lost 4 bases. CDR1 and CDR2 (germline): MNHEY, SVGAGI. The chain's CDR3 is CASTPRGQATYGYTF. The DNA for the CDR3 is TGTGCCAGCACCCCGAGGGGACAGGCCACCTATGGCTACACCTTC.

The genes are TRBV19 and TRBJ1-2; possible D gene TRBD1, 6 bases. With 5 bases removed from V and 2 bases from J, the gap between germline ends came to 15 bases. The V gene's germline CDR1 is LNHDA and CDR2 SQIVND (reference sequence). The CDR3 totals 15 residues. Here the CDR3 reads CASSLQGGGNYGYTF. CDR3 bases: TGTGCCAGTAGTTTACAGGGAGGGGGAAACTATGGCTACACCTTC. Full variable domain (remainder filled in from reference TRBV19 and TRBJ1-2): DGGITQSPKYLFRKEGQNVTLSCEQNLNHDAMYWYRQDPGQGLRLIYYSQIVNDFQKGDIAEGYSVSREKKESFPLTVTSAQKNPTAFYLCASSLQGGGNYGYTFGSGTRLTVV.

V and J are TRBV24-1 and TRBJ1-2, with 9 bases aligning to TRBD1. The CDR3 is 16 amino acids. The germline V gene has CDR1 KGHDR and CDR2 SFDVKD. Trimming cost V 8 bases and J 2 bases; bases outside gene matches: 11. The CDR3 loop reads CATNPGTGPGNYGYTF. Here the CDR3 DNA reads TGTGCCACCAACCCCGGGACAGGGCCGGGGAACTATGGCTACACCTTC.

This rearrangement joins TRBV7-2 to TRBJ2-1, with unresolved D. With 1 base removed from V and 4 bases from J, the gap between germline ends came to 5 bases. CDR3 length: 13 amino acids. The germline gives CDR1 SGHTA, CDR2 FQGNSA. The DNA for the CDR3 is TGTGCCAGCAGCTTAGTTCTGTACAATGAGCAGTTCTTC. It yields the protein CASSLVLYNEQFF.

V usage is TRBV5-1 and J usage is TRBJ2-1; TRBD2 aligns across 7 bases. This CDR3 is built from 14 residues. J gave up 3 bases and V 0 bases, and 0 bases lay outside the gene matches. Per the germline V gene, CDR1 is SGHRS and CDR2 is YFSETQ. Here the CDR3 DNA reads TGCGCCAGCAGCTTGGCTAGCGGCTACAATGAGCAGTTCTTC. It translates to CASSLASGYNEQFF.

The chain couples TRBV5-1 to TRBJ1-4, with a possible D match to TRBD1 (5 bases). Germline V CDR1 and CDR2: SGHRS, YFSETQ. The CDR3 is made up of 15 amino acids. Between the trimmed V and J ends, which lost 4 bases and 7 bases, there was a span of 17 bases. The CDR3 DNA reads TGCGCCAGCAGCCGTGGGGCAGAAAGGGTTGAAAAACTGTTTTTT. Translating it yields CASSRGAERVEKLFF.

This clone was recorded a few times. This sequence joins TRBV27 and TRBJ1-1, with D perhaps matching TRBD1 (5 bases). Trimming left V 2 bases short and J 1 base short, with 5 bases between. This CDR3 region has 13 residues. Germline lookup yields CDR1 MNHEY and CDR2 SMNVEV (reference sequence). DNA for the CDR3: TGTGCCAGCAGTTTAACAGGGAACACTGAAGCTTTCTTT. Translation: CASSLTGNTEAFF.

J is TRBJ2-3 and V is TRBV24-1, with a weak D call TRBD1 (5 bases). Germline assignment: CDR1 KGHDR and CDR2 SFDVKD. V was shortened by 4 bases and J by 5 bases, with 9 bases between the two germline ends. The CDR3 consists of 13 residues. The CDR3 region is CATSEGAVDTQYF. The CDR3 DNA follows: TGTGCCACCAGTGAAGGGGCCGTAGATACGCAGTATTTT.

To note about this clone: Compared with germline, one end of the junction differs, possibly owing to a read error. CDR3 DNA sequence: TGTGCCAGCAGTTACCAAACTTGGGCCGACCCCGTTTTC. This encodes CASSYQTWADPVF. The chain combines TRBV6-5 with TRBJ2-7; D not resolved. Germline V lookup: CDR1 MNHEY, CDR2 SVGAGI. This CDR3 contains 13 residues.

The chain employs TRBV19 and TRBJ1-2, with no clear D. This CDR3 comprises 14 residues. Germline V gene data show CDR1 as LNHDA and CDR2 as SQIVND (reference sequence). V was trimmed by 5 bases and J by 3 bases, leaving 13 bases between them. CDR3 nucleotide sequence: TGTGCCAGTAGTCCCTCGGGGAGAGACTATGGCTACACCTTC. Amino acid sequence: CASSPSGRDYGYTF.

The rearrangement uses TRBV19 and TRBJ1-1; no definite D call. V was cut by 6 bases and J by 0 bases, with 11 bases left in between. The CDR3 consists of 14 residues. The V gene's germline CDR1 is LNHDA and CDR2 SQIVND (reference sequence). The CDR3 sequence: CASRGLVMNTEAFF. CDR3 coding DNA: TGTGCCAGTAGAGGACTGGTCATGAACACTGAAGCTTTCTTT.

The chain recombines TRBV19 with TRBJ1-1, with D possibly matching TRBD1 (6 bases). The CDR3 extends over 12 amino acids. Germline-derived CDR1 and CDR2 are LNHDA and SQIVND (reference sequence). Trimming took off 6 bases at V and 1 base at J, with 6 bases between the two ends. The CDR3 spells CASRGQNTEAFF. In nucleotides, the CDR3 is TGTGCCAGTAGGGGACAGAACACTGAAGCTTTCTTT.